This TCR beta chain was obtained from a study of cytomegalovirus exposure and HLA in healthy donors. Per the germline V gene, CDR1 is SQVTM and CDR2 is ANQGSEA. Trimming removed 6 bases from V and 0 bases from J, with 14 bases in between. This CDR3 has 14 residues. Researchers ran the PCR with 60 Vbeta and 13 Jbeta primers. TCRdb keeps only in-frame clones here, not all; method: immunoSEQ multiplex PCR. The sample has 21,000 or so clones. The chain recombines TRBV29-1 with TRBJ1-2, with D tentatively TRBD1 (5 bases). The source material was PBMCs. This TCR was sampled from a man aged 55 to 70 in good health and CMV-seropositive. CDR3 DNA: TGCAGCGTGCTCCATCCGACAGCTAACTATGGCTACACCTTC. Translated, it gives CSVLHPTANYGYTF.